The 22 T cell receptor beta chains below were found in one sample sequenced in a study of cytomegalovirus exposure and HLA in healthy donors. Assay used: immunoSEQ multiplex PCR; TCRdb lists only in-frame clones, some missing. Of 300,000 to 350,000 clones in the sample, approximately 86% were seen once. The sequenced sample consisted of PBMCs. The source is a man aged 25-45 years in good health and CMV-seronegative.

This chain joins TRBV7-9 and TRBJ2-7, with 8 nucleotides matching TRBD1. With 5 bases clipped from V and 1 base from J, the junction kept 7 bases outside the gene matches. CDR1 is SEHNR and CDR2 is FQNEAQ in the germline V gene (reference sequence). This CDR3 comprises 15 residues. The CDR3, as DNA: TGTGCCAGCAGCGGCGGCAGGGGGCCGTCCTACGAGCAGTACTTC. This sequence encodes CASSGGRGPSYEQYF.

The CDR3 loop is CASSTMGGGTEAFF. CDR3 in DNA: TGTGCCAGCAGTACGATGGGGGGTGGCACTGAAGCTTTCTTT. This rearrangement joins TRBV27 to TRBJ1-1; a weak D match, TRBD1 (5 bases). The CDR3 contains 14 residues. CDR1 and CDR2 from the germline V gene are MNHEY and SMNVEV (reference sequence). The V end lost 5 bases, the J end lost 4 bases, and 14 bases lay between the germline ends.

This clone was recorded a few times. The CDR3: CASSDSYKSSPYTF. The CDR3 bases are TGTGCCAGCAGTGACTCGTACAAGTCATCACCCTACACCTTC. The rearrangement links TRBV6-4 to TRBJ1-2, with D hard to call. Between the trimmed V and J ends, which lost 0 bases and 10 bases, there was a span of 15 bases. CDR3 length: 14 amino acids. Per germline, CDR1 MRHNA and CDR2 SNTAGT.

The gene calls are TRBV7-2 and TRBJ1-5, with a weak D call TRBD1 (5 bases). Germline lookup yields CDR1 SGHTA and CDR2 FQGNSA. V gave up 3 bases and J gave up 3 bases, with 12 bases separating them. The CDR3 totals 15 residues. The CDR3 DNA sequence: TGTGCCAGCAGCTTCTTCGGGGACTTCAATCAGCCCCAGCATTTT. Residues: CASSFFGDFNQPQHF. The variable domain in full, with the rest retrieved from reference TRBV7-2 and TRBJ1-5, is GAGVSQSPSNKVTEKGKDVELRCDPISGHTALYWYRQSLGQGLEFLIYFQGNSAPDKSGLPSDRFSAERTGGSVSTLTIQRTQQEDSAVYLCASSFFGDFNQPQHFGDGTRLSIL.

This sequence joins TRBV7-9 and TRBJ1-1; tentatively, D is TRBD1 (5 bases). This CDR3 region has 15 residues. V gave up 1 base and J gave up 3 bases, with 12 bases separating them. Per germline, CDR1 SEHNR and CDR2 FQNEAQ (reference sequence). The CDR3 here is CASSLGGDSYTEAFF. The CDR3 DNA follows: TGTGCCAGCAGCTTAGGGGGCGACAGTTACACTGAAGCTTTCTTT.

The V and J genes are TRBV5-1 and TRBJ2-4; D is possibly TRBD2 (6 bases). The length of the CDR3 is 12 residues. With 3 bases removed from V and 8 bases from J, the gap between germline ends came to 9 bases. CDR1 is SGHRS and CDR2 is YFSETQ in the germline V gene. CDR3 residues: CASSSWRDIQYF. In nucleotides, the CDR3 is TGCGCCAGCAGCTCGTGGAGGGACATTCAGTACTTC.

V is TRBV6-5 and J is TRBJ1-6; possibly TRBD1 for D (6 bases). Germline V gene sequence: CDR1 MNHEY, CDR2 SVGAGI. The CDR3 has 13 residues. Trimming left V 8 bases short and J 5 bases short, with 10 bases between. The CDR3 coding sequence is TGTGCCAGCTCCGCAGGGGATAATTCACCCCTCCACTTT. Its translation: CASSAGDNSPLHF.

The chain is built from TRBV11-2 and TRBJ1-3, with D unresolved. The CDR3 covers 16 residues. Trimming pared 1 base from V and 0 bases from J, leaving 10 bases between. CDR1 SGHAT and CDR2 FQNNGV come from the germline V gene. CDR3 residues: CASSLGYSHSGNTIYF. CDR3 bases: TGTGCCAGCAGCTTAGGTTACAGCCACTCTGGAAACACCATATATTTT.

The chain recombines TRBV7-8 with TRBJ1-1; 11 bases map to TRBD1. With V trimmed by 3 bases and J by 2 bases, 8 bases remained unmatched. CDR1 SGHVS and CDR2 FQNEAQ come from the germline V gene. This CDR3 spans 17 amino acids. The CDR3 bases are TGTGCCAGCAGCTTTCCGGGACAGGGGGTATATAACACTGAAGCTTTCTTT. This codes for CASSFPGQGVYNTEAFF.

The V and J genes are TRBV5-5 and TRBJ2-7; weak D call: TRBD1 (6 bases). CDR3 length: 13 amino acids. Germline-derived CDR1 and CDR2 are SGHKS and YYEKEE (reference sequence). Between the trimmed V and J ends, which lost 1 base and 4 bases, there was a span of 9 bases. The CDR3 coding sequence is TGTGCCAGCAGCTTGATAGGGGGTTACGAGCAGTACTTC. Translated, it gives CASSLIGGYEQYF. Full variable domain (missing parts from reference TRBV5-5 and TRBJ2-7): DAGVTQSPTHLIKTRGQQVTLRCSPISGHKSVSWYQQVLGQGPQFIFQYYEKEERGRGNFPDRFSARQFPNYSSELNVNALLLGDSALYLCASSLIGGYEQYFGPGTRLTVT.

The chain employs TRBV7-9 and TRBJ2-7; tentative D call: TRBD1 (5 bases). The CDR3 has 16 residues. Per germline, CDR1 SEHNR and CDR2 FQNEAQ (reference sequence). The V and J ends lost 5 bases and 2 bases respectively, with 19 bases between them. CDR3 DNA sequence: TGTGCCAGCAGCGTCTATGGGCAGGGTAGTACCTACGAGCAGTACTTC. It encodes CASSVYGQGSTYEQYF.

This chain uses TRBV7-2 with TRBJ2-7, with D unclear. CDR1 and CDR2 from the germline V gene are SGHTA and FQGNSA. The CDR3 runs 13 residues. Trimming took 4 bases from V and 2 from J, leaving 9 bases between them. The CDR3 is CASSSPLTYEQYF. CDR3 bases: TGTGCCAGCAGCTCCCCCTTAACCTACGAGCAGTACTTC.

The sample holds a few counts of this clone. This CDR3 reads CASGDRQDYEQYF. CDR3 DNA: TGTGCCAGCGGGGACCGACAGGACTACGAGCAGTACTTC. This chain uses TRBV6-7 with TRBJ2-7; D may be TRBD1 (6 bases). TRBV6-7 is recorded as an ORF, its role being uncertain. V was clipped by 8 bases and J by 3 bases, with 14 bases between them. The CDR3 extends over 13 amino acids.

The chain employs TRBV9 and TRBJ2-7; 12 nucleotides agree with TRBD2. V gave up 0 bases and J gave up 6 bases; unmatched junction bases: 4. CDR3 size: 15 residues. CDR1 is SGDLS and CDR2 is YYNGEE in the germline V gene. The DNA of the CDR3 is TGTGCCAGCAGCGTAGCTACGGGACTAGCGGGCGAGCAGTACTTC. It specifies CASSVATGLAGEQYF.

J is TRBJ2-7 and V is TRBV29-1; tentative D call: TRBD1 (6 bases). The V gene lost 6 bases and the J gene lost 2 bases, with 14 bases spanning the gap. The germline gives CDR1 SQVTM, CDR2 ANQGSEA. The CDR3 covers 13 residues. CDR3 bases: TGCAGCGTAGGGTGGGGGACAACCTACGAGCAGTACTTC. Amino acid sequence: CSVGWGTTYEQYF.

This clone was seen a single time. This sequence joins TRBV5-1 and TRBJ1-1; perhaps TRBD1 as D (6 bases). The V end was cut by 6 bases, the J end by 2 bases, with 17 bases between. CDR3 length equals 15 residues. In germline, CDR1 is SGHRS, CDR2 YFSETQ. CDR3 protein: CASKVEDSRNTEAFF. The CDR3, as DNA: TGCGCCAGCAAGGTGGAGGACAGCCGTAACACTGAAGCTTTCTTT.

The V gene is TRBV9, the J gene TRBJ2-3; D gene ambiguous. This CDR3 contains 12 residues. Trimming cost V 0 bases and J 6 bases, with 5 bases left between them. CDR1 is SGDLS and CDR2 is YYNGEE in the germline V gene. For the CDR3, the DNA is TGTGCCAGCAGCGTAGAGGAGGATACGCAGTATTTT. Encoded protein: CASSVEEDTQYF. The full variable domain, with the rest looked up from reference TRBV9 and TRBJ2-3, is DSGVTQTPKHLITATGQRVTLRCSPRSGDLSVYWYQQSLDQGLQFLIQYYNGEERAKGNILERFSAQQFPDLHSELNLSSLELGDSALYFCASSVEEDTQYFGPGTRLTVL.

The chain uses TRBV6-5 and TRBJ2-5, with 8 positions matching TRBD1. CDR3 length equals 14 residues. CDR1 and CDR2 from the germline V gene are MNHEY and SVGAGI. With V trimmed by 6 bases and J by 4 bases, 7 bases remained unmatched. CDR3 sequence reads: CASSQLGQGETQYF. CDR3 DNA sequence: TGTGCCAGCAGCCAACTCGGACAGGGAGAGACCCAGTACTTC.

The rearrangement joins TRBV6-1 to TRBJ1-2; D call uncertain. Germline values: CDR1 MNHNS, CDR2 SASEGT. The CDR3 sequence is 13 residues long. Deletions cut 6 bases from V and 8 bases from J, with 16 bases between. The CDR3 loop reads CASSRIDLWGYTF. The CDR3 region has the DNA TGTGCCAGCAGCCGCATCGACTTATGGGGCTACACCTTC.

This chain connects TRBV4-1 to TRBJ2-3, with D possibly being TRBD2 (5 bases). The germline CDR1 and CDR2 sequences are MGHRA and YSYEKL. The CDR3 runs to 14 residues. The V end lost 1 base, the J end lost 3 bases, and 8 bases lay between the germline ends. CDR3 nucleotides: TGCGCCAGCAGCCAAGTGGGAGAAACAGATACGCAGTATTTT. The encoded protein is CASSQVGETDTQYF.

The chain carries TRBV4-1 and TRBJ1-2, with 10 bases aligning to TRBD1. CDR1 and CDR2 from the germline V gene are MGHRA and YSYEKL. This CDR3 is built from 16 residues. Germline trimming cut 3 bases from V and 5 bases from J; bases unmatched to any gene: 9. The CDR3 region has the DNA TGCGCCAGCAGCCAGGACGGACAGGGGGAAACTTATGGCTACACCTTC. It codes for CASSQDGQGETYGYTF.

The V call is TRBV20-1, the J call TRBJ2-3; a weak D match, TRBD1 (5 bases). Germline assignment: CDR1 DFQATT and CDR2 SNEGSKA (reference sequence). The CDR3 runs to 11 residues. Trimming cost V 6 bases and J 6 bases, with 10 bases left between them. This CDR3 is CSATVFDTQYF. The CDR3 DNA reads TGCAGTGCGACAGTATTTGATACGCAGTATTTT.